Shown below are 20 T cell receptor beta chains from a single sample sequenced in a study of T cells in Graves' hyperthyroidism and ophthalmopathy. Authors of the study amplified TCR beta CDR3 regions from RNA transcripts. Using the HTBI primer set, a first-round RT-PCR was run on the TCR CDR3. TCRdb itself ran the multiplex PCR reads through MiXCR, one entry per CDR3 protein. The sample lists some 620,000 distinct CDR3 sequences; around 15% were seen once. Sequences were obtained from blood. These receptors originate from a woman aged 25 to 45 with Graves' hyperthyroidism.

The chain uses TRBV6-1 and TRBJ1-3; a weak D match, TRBD1 (6 bases). Germline CDR1 is MNHNS and CDR2 is SASEGT. V gave up 3 bases and J gave up 13 bases, with 16 bases separating them. CDR3 length: 13 amino acids. The CDR3 reads CASSDLTGHTIYF. The DNA of the CDR3 is TGTGCCAGCAGTGACCTCACGGGACATACAATATATTTT.

The CDR3 DNA reads TGTGCCAGCTCACGGGGGGCTAATGAAAAACTGTTTTTT. It encodes CASSRGANEKLFF. This chain links TRBV18 with TRBJ1-4; tentative D call: TRBD1 (5 bases). The V end was cut by 4 bases, the J end by 3 bases, with 6 bases between. Looked up from germline, CDR1 is KGHSH and CDR2 is LQKENI. The CDR3 runs 13 residues.

This clonotype was detected many times. V is TRBV7-2 and J is TRBJ1-2; 9 bases match TRBD1. V was pared by 5 bases and J by 7 bases, with 11 bases of the junction left unmatched. Germline V gene sequence: CDR1 SGHTA, CDR2 FQGNSA. This CDR3 region has 15 residues. The CDR3 reads CASSLVRTGAGGYTF. Written as DNA, the CDR3 is TGTGCCAGCAGCCTAGTGCGGACAGGGGCGGGTGGCTACACCTTC. Full variable domain (remainder filled in from reference TRBV7-2 and TRBJ1-2): GAGVSQSPSNKVTEKGKDVELRCDPISGHTALYWYRQSLGQGLEFLIYFQGNSAPDKSGLPSDRFSAERTGGSVSTLTIQRTQQEDSAVYLCASSLVRTGAGGYTFGSGTRLTVV.

This clonotype appeared many times. This chain joins TRBV12-3 or TRBV12-4 and TRBJ1-1; D unresolved. V lost 3 bases and J 0 bases, leaving 5 bases between the germline ends. The CDR3 runs 13 residues. The CDR3 sequence: CASSFMMNTEAFF. In DNA, the CDR3 is TGTGCCAGCAGTTTTATGATGAACACTGAAGCTTTCTTT.

The table lists this clonotype with a few counts. The chain couples TRBV4-1 to TRBJ2-2; 9 positions match TRBD2. V was pared by 5 bases and J by 5 bases, with 9 bases of the junction left unmatched. The CDR3 extends over 16 amino acids. Germline V gives CDR1 MGHRA, CDR2 YSYEKL. The CDR3 is CASSSGTSWRTGELFF. As DNA, the CDR3 is TGCGCCAGCAGCTCCGGGACTAGCTGGCGGACCGGGGAGCTGTTTTTT.

This clonotype was recorded at least ten times. The chain couples TRBV12-3 or TRBV12-4 to TRBJ2-2, with 8 bases identical to TRBD2. This CDR3 is 13 amino acids long. V trimming: 7 bases; J trimming: 7 bases; junction bases outside the gene matches: 5. CDR3 region: CASTLTSVGELFF. The CDR3, as DNA: TGTGCCAGCACTTTGACTAGCGTCGGGGAGCTGTTTTTT.

This clonotype was found a few times. The rearrangement uses TRBV6-1 and TRBJ2-3; TRBD2 might be the D (6 bases). Germline V gives CDR1 MNHNS, CDR2 SASEGT. V was pared by 6 bases and J by 0 bases, with 22 bases between. The CDR3 is 18 residues long. The CDR3 spells CASSRAPLAVASTDTQYF. The CDR3 region has the DNA TGTGCCAGCAGCCGTGCGCCGTTAGCGGTTGCTAGCACAGATACGCAGTATTTT.

This clonotype came up a few times. The chain links TRBV5-6 to TRBJ1-2; TRBD1 might be the D (5 bases). Germline lookup yields CDR1 SGHDT and CDR2 YYEEEE. This CDR3 has 14 amino acids. V was shortened by 0 bases and J by 8 bases, with 14 bases between the two germline ends. This CDR3 reads CASSLGQSVRGYTF. Written as DNA, the CDR3 is TGTGCCAGCAGCTTGGGACAGAGTGTGAGAGGCTACACCTTC.

This clonotype occurred many times. The chain carries TRBV28 and TRBJ2-3, with a tentative D call TRBD2 (5 bases). Trimming stripped 5 bases from V and 0 bases from J, with 15 bases between. The germline gives CDR1 MDHEN, CDR2 SYDVKM. This CDR3 has 16 amino acids. The CDR3 bases are TGTGCCAGCAGTCAACTGGAGGAATCTAGCACAGATACGCAGTATTTT. Residues: CASSQLEESSTDTQYF.

The rearrangement joins TRBV9 to TRBJ2-7; a possible D gene is TRBD2 (6 bases). Germline values: CDR1 SGDLS, CDR2 YYNGEE. The CDR3 has 16 residues. Trimming took 3 bases from V and 3 from J, leaving 19 bases between them. The CDR3, as DNA: TGTGCCAGCAGCGCCCATCCAGGGACTGGCGTCTACGAGCAGTACTTC. This gives the protein CASSAHPGTGVYEQYF.

The gene calls are TRBV5-5 and TRBJ1-5; the D is unclear. The CDR3 is 14 amino acids. The V and J ends lost 1 base and 6 bases respectively, with 11 bases between them. Germline V gene lookup returns CDR1 SGHKS and CDR2 YYEKEE (reference sequence). The CDR3 coding sequence is TGTGCCAGCAGCTTGTTTGGTTCAGGTCAGCCCCAGCATTTT. Protein sequence: CASSLFGSGQPQHF. Full variable domain (outside the CDR3, taken from reference TRBV5-5 and TRBJ1-5): DAGVTQSPTHLIKTRGQQVTLRCSPISGHKSVSWYQQVLGQGPQFIFQYYEKEERGRGNFPDRFSARQFPNYSSELNVNALLLGDSALYLCASSLFGSGQPQHFGDGTRLSIL.

The chain is built from TRBV6-2 or TRBV6-3 and TRBJ2-2; D may be TRBD1 (5 bases). Trimming removed 3 bases at V and 4 bases at J, with 12 bases between. CDR3 size: 15 residues. Germline V CDR1 and CDR2: MNHEY, SVGEGT. The CDR3 loop reads CASSYPPTGTGELFF. CDR3 DNA sequence: TGTGCCAGCAGTTATCCACCTACAGGCACCGGGGAGCTGTTTTTT.

This clonotype was seen more than once but under ten times. The chain has TRBV20-1 and TRBJ1-6; D is perhaps TRBD1 (6 bases). Trimming removed 5 bases at V and 6 bases at J, with 17 bases between. Germline lookup yields CDR1 DFQATT and CDR2 SNEGSKA (reference sequence). This CDR3 has 15 amino acids. The CDR3 sequence: CSAADSELFNSPLHF. CDR3 bases: TGCAGTGCTGCGGACAGCGAACTATTTAATTCACCCCTCCACTTT.

This clonotype showed up many times. The chain links TRBV2 to TRBJ2-5; 8 bases fit TRBD1. The CDR3 is made up of 17 amino acids. The V and J ends lost 5 bases and 5 bases, in that order; junction bases with no gene match: 16. In germline, CDR1 is SNHLY, CDR2 FYNNEI. The CDR3 sequence is CASSPPGQGAVSETQYF. DNA for the CDR3: TGTGCCAGCAGTCCACCGGGGCAGGGGGCAGTAAGTGAGACCCAGTACTTC.

In its sample, this clonotype was seen many times. This sequence joins TRBV2 and TRBJ2-7; 10 nucleotides match TRBD1. V dropped 6 bases and J dropped 4; count of bases not matched to a gene: 9. CDR1 and CDR2 (germline): SNHLY, FYNNEI. The CDR3 contains 15 residues. The CDR3 DNA sequence: TGTGCCAGCAGAGGGGACAGGGGCCCCCTTTACGAGCAGTACTTC. As protein: CASRGDRGPLYEQYF.

The V gene is TRBV4-1, the J gene TRBJ1-1; D uncertain. CDR1 is MGHRA, CDR2 YSYEKL, per germline. The V end lost 2 bases, the J end lost 8 bases, and 15 bases lay between the germline ends. This CDR3 spans 14 amino acids. The CDR3 protein is CASSQPHRYREAFF. CDR3 nucleotide sequence: TGCGCCAGCAGCCAACCACACCGGTATCGCGAAGCTTTCTTT.

With regard to this clonotype: A read error may account for a junction end that differs from germline. This chain uses TRBV27 with TRBJ2-5; D remains unclear. The CDR3 has 14 residues. In germline, CDR1 is MNHEY, CDR2 SMNVEV (reference sequence). CDR3 coding DNA: TGTGCCAGCTGTTTGGCCCTGGGGTTGGAGACCCAGTACTTC. Amino acid sequence: CASCLALGLETQYF.

A remark on this clonotype: This may arise from a read error, as a much more abundant clone is one base away. The rearrangement joins TRBV7-4 to TRBJ2-1; no clear D gene. CDR1 is SGHVT, CDR2 SQSDAQ, per germline. The CDR3 is made up of 17 amino acids. CDR3 DNA: TGTGCCAGCAGCTTACCAAGACGCCACGGCACCTACAATGAGCAGCTCTTC. Amino acid sequence: CASSLPRRHGTYNEQLF.

This clonotype was counted ten times or more. J is TRBJ2-1 and V is TRBV28; 8 positions agree with TRBD2. The V segment lost 5 bases and the J segment 7 bases; nucleotides outside the gene matches: 13. The germline gives CDR1 MDHEN, CDR2 SYDVKM. The CDR3 covers 16 residues. The CDR3 DNA is TGTGCCAGCAGTCTAACCGGGACTAGTCGTAGGAATGAGCAGTTCTTC. It translates to CASSLTGTSRRNEQFF.

This clonotype was observed a few times. The chain couples TRBV3-1 to TRBJ2-2; TRBD2 matches at 9 bases. Germline CDR1 and CDR2: LGHDT and YNNKEL (reference sequence). Trimming removed 1 base from V and 4 bases from J; junction bases left unmatched: 10. There are 18 residues in the CDR3. The CDR3 spells CASSQGPAGGAGTGELFF. The CDR3 nucleotides are TGTGCCAGCAGCCAAGGACCCGCGGGAGGGGCGGGCACCGGGGAGCTGTTTTTT. Full variable domain (remainder filled in from reference TRBV3-1 and TRBJ2-2): DTAVSQTPKYLVTQMGNDKSIKCEQNLGHDTMYWYKQDSKKFLKIMFSYNNKELIINETVPNRFSPKSPDKAHLNLHINSLELGDSAVYFCASSQGPAGGAGTGELFFGEGSRLTVL.